This is a list of T cell receptor beta chains from one sample in a study of shared clonotypes between healthy human individuals. Produced via immunoSEQ multiplex PCR; TCRdb's table is partial and in-frame only. The sample has hundreds of thousands of clones, about 80% seen once. Material: memory CD4+ T cells sorted from blood. These receptors all stem from a woman aged 30 to 39 in good health. CDR3s include the opening cysteine and the closing phenylalanine or tryptophan. The D gene is left open where the match is weak. A row's size may be missing; if present it is once, few, many or a size class.

CDR3nt: TGTGCCAGCCAGGAGGGGGCGCTTCAGGTCAATGAGCAGTTCTTC
CDR3aa: CASQEGALQVNEQFF
d_gene: -
abundance: -
v_gene: TRBV7-2
j_gene: TRBJ2-1

CDR3nt: TGTGCCAGCAGCGGCGAGGGGGATACGCAGTATTTT
CDR3aa: CASSGEGDTQYF
d_gene: -
abundance: -
v_gene: TRBV9
j_gene: TRBJ2-3

CDR3nt: TGTGCCAGCAGCCGGGGACTAGCGGGACAAGAGACCCAGTACTTC
CDR3aa: CASSRGLAGQETQYF
d_gene: TRBD2
abundance: -
v_gene: TRBV5-8
j_gene: TRBJ2-5

CDR3nt: TGTGCCTCCCGCCCGAGCTCCTACAATGAGCAGTTCTTC
CDR3aa: CASRPSSYNEQFF
d_gene: -
abundance: -
v_gene: TRBV19
j_gene: TRBJ2-1

CDR3nt: TGTGCCTGGAGTTTCAGATACGAAAAACTGTTTTTT
CDR3aa: CAWSFRYEKLFF
d_gene: -
abundance: -
v_gene: TRBV30
j_gene: TRBJ1-4

CDR3nt: TGTGCCAGCAGCTTGCTTGCGACCTGGGAAAATGAGCAGTTCTTC
CDR3aa: CASSLLATWENEQFF
d_gene: -
abundance: -
v_gene: TRBV5-8
j_gene: TRBJ2-1

CDR3nt: TGTGCCAGTAGTATACCCCCGGGACAGGGTACGAAAAAACTGTTTTTT
CDR3aa: CASSIPPGQGTKKLFF
d_gene: TRBD1
abundance: -
v_gene: TRBV19
j_gene: TRBJ1-4

CDR3nt: TGTGCCAGTAGGGACGGGAACTATGGCTACACCTTC
CDR3aa: CASRDGNYGYTF
d_gene: -
abundance: -
v_gene: TRBV19
j_gene: TRBJ1-2

CDR3nt: TGTGCCAGCAGTTCCGACAGGGGAGCCTCTGGCTACACCTTC
CDR3aa: CASSSDRGASGYTF
d_gene: TRBD1
abundance: -
v_gene: TRBV28
j_gene: TRBJ1-2

CDR3nt: TGTGCCATCGGTGAAGGGACAGGGGGCAATCAGCCCCAGCATTTT
CDR3aa: CAIGEGTGGNQPQHF
d_gene: TRBD1
abundance: many
v_gene: TRBV10-3
j_gene: TRBJ1-5

CDR3nt: TGTGCCAGTAGGCCGACAGGCCTGGGAAACACCATATATTTT
CDR3aa: CASRPTGLGNTIYF
d_gene: -
abundance: few
v_gene: TRBV19
j_gene: TRBJ1-3

CDR3nt: TGTGCCAGCTCACCCCCTTCAGGGCAGGGAGGGGGTGAGCAGTTCTTC
CDR3aa: CASSPPSGQGGGEQFF
d_gene: -
abundance: -
v_gene: TRBV18
j_gene: TRBJ2-1

CDR3nt: TGCAGCGTAACCGGCGGGGGGGCTCAAGAGACCCAGTACTTC
CDR3aa: CSVTGGGAQETQYF
d_gene: TRBD2
abundance: -
v_gene: TRBV29-1
j_gene: TRBJ2-5

CDR3nt: TGTGCCACCAGCAGATTAGGGTATGAGCAGTTCTTC
CDR3aa: CATSRLGYEQFF
d_gene: -
abundance: -
v_gene: TRBV15
j_gene: TRBJ2-1